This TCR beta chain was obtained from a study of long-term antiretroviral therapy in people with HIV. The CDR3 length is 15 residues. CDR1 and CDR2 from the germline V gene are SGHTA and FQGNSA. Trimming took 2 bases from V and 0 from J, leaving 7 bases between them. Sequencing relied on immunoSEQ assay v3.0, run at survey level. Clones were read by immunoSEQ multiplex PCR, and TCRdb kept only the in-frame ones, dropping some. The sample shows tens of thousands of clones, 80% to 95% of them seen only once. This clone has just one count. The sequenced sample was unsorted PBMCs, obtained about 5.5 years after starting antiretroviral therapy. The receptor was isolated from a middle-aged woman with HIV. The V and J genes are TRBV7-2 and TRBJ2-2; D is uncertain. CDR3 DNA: TGTGCCAGCAGCTTAACCGTAGCGAACACCGGGGAGCTGTTTTTT. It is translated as CASSLTVANTGELFF.